This is a list of T cell receptor beta chains from one sample in a study of blood T cell repertoires in COVID-19. The assay was immunoSEQ multiplex PCR, and TCRdb's table has in-frame clones only and misses some. Among 250,000 to 300,000 clones, approximately 86% were seen once, and the ten largest hold approximately 1%. The sequenced sample was PBMCs or T cells enriched from blood (not recorded which). These receptor sequences come from a woman in her 30s who had recovered from COVID-19. CDR3s include the opening cysteine and the closing phenylalanine or tryptophan. Each record gives: V gene, D gene, clone size, CDR3 length, J gene, CDR3 protein, CDR3 DNA. A D gene is named only where the DNA matches it firmly. Clone size is not always given. Where it is, it says once, few, many or a class for expanded clones.

V: TRBV3-1/TRBV3-2; D: .; size: .; length: 16; J: TRBJ2-5; CDR3: CASSRFGQTSSETQYF; DNA: TGTGCCAGCAGCAGATTTGGACAGACCTCCTCGGAGACCCAGTACTTC
V: TRBV14; D: TRBD1; size: .; length: 16; J: TRBJ1-6; CDR3: CASSPQAGGFWSPLHF; DNA: TGTGCCAGCAGCCCCCAAGCAGGGGGGTTCTGGTCACCCCTCCACTTT
V: TRBV5-6; D: TRBD1; size: .; length: 13; J: TRBJ1-5; CDR3: CASSSDRGQPQHF; DNA: TGTGCCAGCAGCTCGGACAGGGGGCAGCCCCAGCATTTT
V: TRBV5-1; D: .; size: .; length: 15; J: TRBJ2-7; CDR3: CASSLGGLISYEQYF; DNA: TGCGCCAGCAGCTTGGGTGGACTGATCTCCTACGAGCAGTACTTC
V: TRBV21-1; D: .; size: .; length: 15; J: TRBJ1-5; CDR3: CASSNFRNSNQPQHF; DNA: TGTGCCAGCAGCAATTTCAGGAATAGCAATCAGCCCCAGCATTTT
V: TRBV30; D: .; size: .; length: 15; J: TRBJ1-4; CDR3: CAWSSLGTQGEKLFF; DNA: TGTGCCTGGAGTTCCCTTGGGACCCAGGGGGAAAAACTGTTTTTT
V: TRBV13; D: .; size: .; length: 13; J: TRBJ2-5; CDR3: CASSLRREETQYF; DNA: TGTGCCAGCAGCTTAAGGCGGGAAGAGACCCAGTACTTC
V: TRBV12-3/TRBV12-4; D: TRBD1; size: .; length: 13; J: TRBJ1-2; CDR3: CASSFNRGQGYTF; DNA: TGTGCCAGCAGTTTTAATAGGGGGCAGGGCTACACCTTC
V: TRBV3-1/TRBV3-2; D: .; size: .; length: 14; J: TRBJ1-6; CDR3: CASSPGGGTTPLHF; DNA: TGTGCCAGCAGCCCGGGTGGGGGGACGACACCCCTCCACTTT
V: TRBV6-5; D: .; size: .; length: 15; J: TRBJ1-2; CDR3: CASSYLLGADYGYTF; DNA: TGTGCCAGCAGTTACCTGTTGGGGGCCGACTATGGCTACACCTTC
V: TRBV10-3; D: TRBD1; size: few; length: 14; J: TRBJ1-2; CDR3: CAIQTGQGFSGYTF; DNA: TGTGCCATACAAACGGGACAGGGTTTTTCTGGCTACACCTTC
V: TRBV30; D: .; size: .; length: 17; J: TRBJ1-1; CDR3: CAWQRSDRLWLNTEAFF; DNA: TGTGCCTGGCAACGCTCAGACAGGTTGTGGTTGAACACTGAAGCTTTCTTT
V: TRBV27; D: .; size: few; length: 18; J: TRBJ1-6; CDR3: CASSLSPSPGGGDSPLHF; DNA: TGTGCCAGCAGTTTATCCCCCTCCCCGGGGGGGGGCGATTCACCCCTCCACTTT
V: TRBV5-1; D: TRBD1; size: .; length: 15; J: TRBJ2-7; CDR3: CASSLEGTGTYEQYF; DNA: TGCGCCAGCAGCTTGGAAGGGACAGGGACCTACGAGCAGTACTTC
V: TRBV21-1; D: .; size: once; length: 12; J: TRBJ2-5; CDR3: CASCRKTPRSYF; DNA: TGTGCCAGCTGCCGGAAGACTCCTCGATCGTACTTC
V: TRBV28; D: TRBD1; size: .; length: 15; J: TRBJ1-4; CDR3: CASSPDRGRLEKLFF; DNA: TGTGCCAGCAGCCCTGACAGGGGCCGACTCGAAAAACTGTTTTTT
V: TRBV27; D: TRBD2; size: .; length: 16; J: TRBJ2-5; CDR3: CASSPMGTSLQETQYF; DNA: TGTGCCAGCAGTCCCATGGGGACTAGTCTACAAGAGACCCAGTACTTC
V: TRBV28; D: .; size: .; length: 14; J: TRBJ1-1; CDR3: CASSLGTLNTEAFF; DNA: TGTGCCAGCAGTTTAGGGACATTGAACACTGAAGCTTTCTTT
V: TRBV7-9; D: .; size: .; length: 14; J: TRBJ1-2; CDR3: CASSSPPTGIPYTF; DNA: TGTGCCAGCAGCTCGCCCCCCACAGGGATCCCCTACACCTTC
V: TRBV6-5; D: TRBD1; size: .; length: 15; J: TRBJ1-5; CDR3: CASSYGTGNNQPQHF; DNA: TGTGCCAGCAGTTACGGGACAGGGAACAATCAGCCCCAGCATTTT
V: TRBV7-9; D: .; size: .; length: 13; J: TRBJ1-3; CDR3: CASSLGLTDTIYF; DNA: TGTGCCAGCAGCTTAGGATTGACAGACACCATATATTTT
V: TRBV21-1; D: .; size: .; length: 14; J: TRBJ2-7; CDR3: CASLNPKRAYEQYF; DNA: TGTGCCAGCTTAAATCCCAAGCGCGCCTACGAGCAGTACTTC
V: TRBV5-6; D: TRBD1; size: .; length: 15; J: TRBJ1-2; CDR3: CASSTAGGVGYGYTF; DNA: TGTGCCAGCAGCACCGCAGGGGGCGTGGGATATGGCTACACCTTC
V: TRBV19; D: .; size: .; length: 15; J: TRBJ2-7; CDR3: CASSIASGYPYEQYF; DNA: TGTGCCAGTAGTATAGCATCAGGGTACCCCTACGAGCAGTACTTC
V: TRBV9; D: TRBD2; size: once; length: 13; J: TRBJ2-7; CDR3: CASSVSGSYEQYF; DNA: TGTGCCAGCAGCGTTAGCGGGAGCTACGAGCAGTACTTC
V: TRBV5-1; D: .; size: few; length: 17; J: TRBJ2-7; CDR3: CASSWGGGDRSSYEQYF; DNA: TGCGCCAGCAGCTGGGGCGGCGGGGACCGTTCCTCCTACGAGCAGTACTTC
V: TRBV6-1; D: TRBD1; size: .; length: 18; J: TRBJ1-5; CDR3: CASSEPRTGPYSNQPQHF; DNA: TGTGCCAGCAGTGAACCCCGGACAGGGCCCTATAGCAATCAGCCCCAGCATTTT
V: TRBV13; D: TRBD1; size: .; length: 15; J: TRBJ2-1; CDR3: CASSTAETGAYEQFF; DNA: TGTGCCAGCAGCACCGCCGAGACAGGGGCCTACGAGCAGTTCTTC
V: TRBV7-8; D: TRBD1; size: .; length: 15; J: TRBJ2-3; CDR3: CASSSRQGRTDTQYF; DNA: TGTGCCAGCAGCTCCCGACAGGGGCGCACAGATACGCAGTATTTT
V: TRBV18; D: TRBD2; size: .; length: 15; J: TRBJ2-3; CDR3: CASSPVLAGVDTQYF; DNA: TGTGCCAGCTCACCAGTACTAGCGGGGGTGGATACGCAGTATTTT
V: TRBV6-1; D: .; size: .; length: 15; J: TRBJ2-1; CDR3: CASSERTASYNEQFF; DNA: TGTGCCAGCAGTGAGCGGACAGCCTCCTACAATGAGCAGTTCTTC
V: TRBV9; D: .; size: .; length: 14; J: TRBJ2-7; CDR3: CASSTGTHRYEQYF; DNA: TGTGCCAGCTCAACAGGGACCCATCGGTACGAGCAGTACTTC
V: TRBV27; D: .; size: .; length: 12; J: TRBJ2-1; CDR3: CASSSHRVGQFF; DNA: TGTGCCAGCAGTTCTCACAGGGTTGGGCAGTTCTTC
V: TRBV4-1; D: .; size: .; length: 15; J: TRBJ2-1; CDR3: CASMPSSSSYNEQFF; DNA: TGCGCCAGCATGCCTAGTTCGAGCTCCTACAATGAGCAGTTCTTC
V: TRBV7-2; D: TRBD1; size: .; length: 16; J: TRBJ1-4; CDR3: CASSTTRQGRREKLFF; DNA: TGTGCCAGCAGCACAACGAGACAGGGGAGGAGGGAAAAACTGTTTTTT
V: TRBV6-5; D: .; size: .; length: 15; J: TRBJ1-3; CDR3: CASSSRTVSGNTIYF; DNA: TGTGCCAGCAGTTCCCGGACTGTCTCCGGAAACACCATATATTTT
V: TRBV6-2/TRBV6-3; D: TRBD1; size: .; length: 12; J: TRBJ1-1; CDR3: CASSYGQGEAFF; DNA: TGTGCCAGCAGTTACGGACAGGGTGAAGCTTTCTTT
V: TRBV19; D: TRBD1; size: .; length: 15; J: TRBJ2-1; CDR3: CASSTQGQSYNEQFF; DNA: TGTGCCAGTAGTACTCAGGGACAGTCCTACAATGAGCAGTTCTTC
V: TRBV30; D: TRBD1; size: .; length: 13; J: TRBJ1-2; CDR3: CAWSLLTGYGYTF; DNA: TGTGCCTGGAGTCTCCTGACAGGGTATGGCTACACCTTC
V: TRBV27; D: TRBD1; size: .; length: 15; J: TRBJ1-3; CDR3: CASSFTGGSGNTIYF; DNA: TGTGCCAGCAGTTTCACAGGGGGCTCTGGAAACACCATATATTTT
V: TRBV11-2; D: .; size: .; length: 13; J: TRBJ1-6; CDR3: CASSFDGNSPLHF; DNA: TGTGCCAGCAGCTTTGACGGGAATTCACCCCTCCACTTT
V: TRBV7-9; D: .; size: .; length: 16; J: TRBJ1-4; CDR3: CASSLAQGIETGELFF; DNA: TGTGCCAGCAGCTTAGCCCAGGGAATCGAGACAGGAGAACTGTTTTTT